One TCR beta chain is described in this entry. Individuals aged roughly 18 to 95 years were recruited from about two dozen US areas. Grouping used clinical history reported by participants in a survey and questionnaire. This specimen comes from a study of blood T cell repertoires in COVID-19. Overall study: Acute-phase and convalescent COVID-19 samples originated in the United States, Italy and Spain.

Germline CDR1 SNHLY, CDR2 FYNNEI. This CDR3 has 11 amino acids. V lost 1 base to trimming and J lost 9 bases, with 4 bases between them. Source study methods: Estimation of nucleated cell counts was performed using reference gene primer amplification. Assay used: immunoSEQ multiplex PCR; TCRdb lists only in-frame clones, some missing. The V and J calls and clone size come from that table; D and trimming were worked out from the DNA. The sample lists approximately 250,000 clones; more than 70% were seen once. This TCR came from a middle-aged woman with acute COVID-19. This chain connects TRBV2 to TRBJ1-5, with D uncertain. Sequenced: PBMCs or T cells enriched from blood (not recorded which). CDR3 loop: CASSEGGPQHF. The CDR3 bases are TGTGCCAGCAGTGAAGGAGGGCCCCAGCATTTT.